The 19 T cell receptor beta chains reported below all come from one sample, sequenced in a study of regulatory T cells in long-lasting Graves disease. The time point is: newly diagnosed GD, antithyroid drugs for less than 3 months. Construction of the TCR library relied on RNA isolated from PBMCs. Arm-PCR of CDR3 regions and iRepertoire HTBI primers were used to build TCR beta libraries. TCRdb called the multiplex PCR reads again in MiXCR, with one record for every CDR3 protein. The sample shows over 500,000 distinct CDR3 sequences, roughly 16% of them seen only once. The data were also submitted as part of a second study, on T cells in Graves' hyperthyroidism and ophthalmopathy.

The input for sequencing was peripheral blood mononuclear cells (PBMCs), taken at new diagnosis, from a patient treated with antithyroid drugs. These receptor sequences come from a man between 18 and 35 years old with Graves disease.

The chain is built from TRBV15 and TRBJ1-1, with D possibly matching TRBD1 (5 bases). CDR3 size: 15 residues. Germline-derived CDR1 and CDR2 are LNHNV and YYDKDF (reference sequence). Trimming cost V 3 bases and J 0 bases, with 11 bases left between them. The CDR3 loop reads CATSSRGQLNTEAFF. The CDR3 nucleotides are TGTGCCACCAGCAGTAGGGGTCAGTTGAACACTGAAGCTTTCTTT.

To note about this clonotype: This may be a read error, as it is one base from a much larger clone. This chain's CDR3 is CASRRAGNEKLLF. The CDR3, as DNA: TGTGCCAGCAGAAGAGCAGGAAATGAAAAACTGCTTTTT. This chain joins TRBV3-1 and TRBJ1-4; D ambiguous. CDR1 and CDR2 (germline): LGHDT, YNNKEL (reference sequence). The CDR3 has 13 amino acids.

This clonotype was seen ten or more times. The chain joins TRBV2 to TRBJ2-7; tentatively, D is TRBD2 (5 bases). Trimming removed 6 bases at V and 1 base at J, with 10 bases between. CDR3 length: 13 residues. In germline, CDR1 is SNHLY, CDR2 FYNNEI. CDR3 DNA sequence: TGTGCCAGCAGAGTACTAGAATCCTACGAGCAGTACTTC. Encoded protein: CASRVLESYEQYF.

The chain carries TRBV30 and TRBJ2-5, with D possibly being TRBD1 (5 bases). The CDR3 runs to 13 residues. Trimming left V 2 bases short and J 5 bases short, with 12 bases between. Germline values: CDR1 GTSNPN, CDR2 SVGIG (reference sequence). The CDR3 reads CAWSSRVGETQYF. The CDR3, as DNA: TGTGCCTGGAGTAGCAGGGTAGGGGAGACCCAGTACTTC. The variable domain in full, with the rest retrieved from reference TRBV30 and TRBJ2-5, is SQTIHQWPATLVQPVGSPLSLECTVEGTSNPNLYWYRQAAGRGLQLLFYSVGIGQISSEVPQNLSASRPQDRQFILSSKKLLLSDSGFYLCAWSSRVGETQYFGPGTRLLVL.

This clonotype was found a few times. The V gene is TRBV20-1, the J gene TRBJ2-1; a weak D match, TRBD2 (5 bases). With 5 bases removed from V and 5 bases from J, the gap between germline ends came to 13 bases. Germline CDR1 DFQATT, CDR2 SNEGSKA (reference sequence). CDR3 length equals 13 residues. CDR3 region: CSAHDGLHNEQFF. The CDR3 DNA follows: TGCAGTGCTCACGATGGACTGCACAATGAGCAGTTCTTC.

The J gene is TRBJ1-1, the V gene TRBV5-1; D gene uncertain. The ends were cut back, 3 bases at V and 2 bases at J, with 8 bases in the middle. Germline V gene sequence: CDR1 SGHRS, CDR2 YFSETQ. This CDR3 is 13 amino acids long. The CDR3 region has the DNA TGCGCCAGCAGCTCGGACGACAACACTGAAGCTTTCTTT. This translates into CASSSDDNTEAFF.

This clonotype was recorded many times. The chain links TRBV9 to TRBJ2-7; D is undetermined. The germline CDR1 and CDR2 sequences are SGDLS and YYNGEE. Trimming shortened V by 5 bases and J by 4 bases, and 7 bases separated the two germline ends. The length of the CDR3 is 11 residues. The CDR3 nucleotides read TGTGCCAGCAGTGTCGGGTACGAGCAGTACTTC. This gives the protein CASSVGYEQYF.

This clonotype was counted only a few times. The rearrangement joins TRBV11-2 to TRBJ1-5; no clear D gene. In germline, CDR1 is SGHAT, CDR2 FQNNGV. V lost 4 bases to trimming and J lost 0 bases, with 10 bases between them. This CDR3 spans 15 amino acids. The CDR3 reads CASSSGSYSNQPQHF. CDR3 coding DNA: TGTGCCAGCAGCTCCGGGTCTTATAGCAATCAGCCCCAGCATTTT.

This clonotype was seen only a few times. The chain uses TRBV29-1 and TRBJ2-3; 10 bases line up with TRBD2. CDR1 and CDR2 from the germline V gene are SQVTM and ANQGSEA. The J segment lost 2 bases and the V segment lost 0 bases, leaving 11 bases of the junction unmatched. This CDR3 is 18 amino acids long. CDR3 sequence reads: CSVEDRLTSGVHTDTQYF. The CDR3 DNA reads as TGCAGCGTTGAAGATAGACTTACTAGCGGGGTACACACAGATACGCAGTATTTT.

This clonotype has just a few counts. The chain carries TRBV20-1 and TRBJ1-2; 8 bases align to TRBD1. The CDR3 length is 13 residues. V lost 5 bases to trimming and J lost 8 bases; unmatched junction nucleotides: 10. Germline V gives CDR1 DFQATT, CDR2 SNEGSKA (reference sequence). CDR3 in DNA: TGCAGTGCTTATTCAGGGGGCGCTTACGGCTACACCTTC. Encoded protein: CSAYSGGAYGYTF.

In this sample, this clonotype turned up a few times. V gene TRBV20-1 combines with J gene TRBJ2-2; 7 bases match TRBD1. CDR3 length: 15 residues. V gave up 4 bases and J gave up 0 bases; unmatched junction bases: 5. Germline V gene lookup returns CDR1 DFQATT and CDR2 SNEGSKA (reference sequence). The CDR3 DNA reads TGCAGTGCTACGGGGCAGGGGGCGAACACCGGGGAGCTGTTTTTT. It encodes CSATGQGANTGELFF.

V usage is TRBV5-1 and J usage is TRBJ1-1; D may be TRBD1 (6 bases). CDR1 SGHRS and CDR2 YFSETQ come from the germline V gene. Trimming cost V 2 bases and J 1 base, with 9 bases left between them. This CDR3 region has 14 residues. The CDR3 DNA follows: TGCGCCAGCAGCTTCAGGGGTTGGAACACTGAAGCTTTCTTT. Its translation: CASSFRGWNTEAFF.

This chain uses TRBV3-1 with TRBJ2-2; TRBD2 is a possible D gene (6 bases). CDR3 length: 15 residues. Trimming took 4 bases from V and 4 from J, leaving 13 bases between them. The V gene's germline CDR1 is LGHDT and CDR2 YNNKEL (reference sequence). This CDR3 reads CASSPSTSSTGELFF. As DNA, the CDR3 is TGTGCCAGCAGCCCCTCCACTAGCTCCACCGGGGAGCTGTTTTTT.

Many counts were recorded for this clonotype. V and J are TRBV12-3 or TRBV12-4 and TRBJ2-1; 7 bases are shared with TRBD2. V was clipped by 5 bases and J by 2 bases; unmatched bases: 18. The CDR3 runs 19 residues. The CDR3 loop reads CASSPDTPGVAGAYNEQFF. For the CDR3, the DNA is TGTGCCAGCAGTCCGGACACGCCCGGGGTTGCGGGAGCCTACAATGAGCAGTTCTTC.

This clonotype showed up just a few times. V and J are TRBV12-3 or TRBV12-4 and TRBJ1-4; D gene uncertain. The CDR3 spans 14 residues. The V and J ends lost 3 bases and 2 bases respectively, with 7 bases between them. CDR3 region: CASSLAATNEKLFF. DNA of the CDR3: TGTGCCAGCAGTTTGGCTGCCACTAATGAAAAACTGTTTTTT.

The gene calls are TRBV18 and TRBJ2-5; D is possibly TRBD1 (6 bases). The V and J ends lost 5 bases and 2 bases respectively, with 18 bases between them. The CDR3 loop spans 16 amino acids. Germline values: CDR1 KGHSH, CDR2 LQKENI. For the CDR3, the DNA is TGTGCCAGCTCATTCACCAGGGGCCGGGCACAAGAGACCCAGTACTTC. Amino acid sequence: CASSFTRGRAQETQYF.

Points on this clonotype: A single base separates this from a much larger clone, so it may be a read error. V and J are TRBV20-1 and TRBJ2-1; D not certain. CDR3 length: 11 residues. The V and J ends lost 2 bases and 10 bases respectively, with 9 bases between them. Germline CDR1 is DFQATT and CDR2 is SNEGSKA (reference sequence). The CDR3: CSARTSHEQFF. CDR3 DNA: TGCAGTGCTAGAACCTCTCACGAGCAGTTCTTC.

There are many counts of this clonotype. The chain has TRBV27 and TRBJ2-7; D gene uncertain. Germline CDR1 MNHEY, CDR2 SMNVEV (reference sequence). Trimming pared 0 bases from V and 1 base from J, leaving 7 bases between. The CDR3 totals 14 residues. The CDR3 protein is CASSLSRHSYEQYF. Here the CDR3 DNA reads TGTGCCAGCAGTTTATCCCGCCATTCCTACGAGCAGTACTTC.

V gene TRBV19 combines with J gene TRBJ2-1; tentative D call: TRBD2 (5 bases). Trimming pared 5 bases from V and 6 bases from J, leaving 11 bases between. CDR1 and CDR2 from the germline V gene are LNHDA and SQIVND (reference sequence). CDR3 length: 13 amino acids. This CDR3 is CASSDYYSNEQFF. In nucleotides, the CDR3 is TGTGCCAGTAGTGACTACTACAGCAATGAGCAGTTCTTC.